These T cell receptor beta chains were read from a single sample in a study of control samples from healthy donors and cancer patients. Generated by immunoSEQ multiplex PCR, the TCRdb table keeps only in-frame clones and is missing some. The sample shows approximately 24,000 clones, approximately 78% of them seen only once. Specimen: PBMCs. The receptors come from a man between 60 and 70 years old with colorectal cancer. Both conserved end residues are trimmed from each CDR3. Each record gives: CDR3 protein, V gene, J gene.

cdr3_aa: ASSQNLAGGSLQQY
v_call: TRBV3-1/TRBV3-2
j_call: TRBJ2-3

cdr3_aa: ASSLEAGFGYQPQH
v_call: TRBV7-2
j_call: TRBJ1-5

cdr3_aa: ASSQGERGRGSTEAF
v_call: TRBV4-1
j_call: TRBJ1-1

cdr3_aa: ASSLLKSSGQGEDTQY
v_call: TRBV27
j_call: TRBJ2-3

cdr3_aa: ASSQEGFSMGGITDTQY
v_call: TRBV4-2
j_call: TRBJ2-3

cdr3_aa: ASSLASGTGNSPLH
v_call: TRBV7-8
j_call: TRBJ1-6

cdr3_aa: ASSLGTGTSPLH
v_call: TRBV5-6
j_call: TRBJ1-6

cdr3_aa: ASSPSQGARDEQF
v_call: TRBV4-1
j_call: TRBJ2-1

cdr3_aa: ASSSKDRGRSPLH
v_call: TRBV6-5
j_call: TRBJ1-6

cdr3_aa: AWSVGSWGETQY
v_call: TRBV30
j_call: TRBJ2-5

cdr3_aa: ASSSPHLNTEAF
v_call: TRBV27
j_call: TRBJ1-1

cdr3_aa: ASSLGTYNSGNTIY
v_call: TRBV5-1
j_call: TRBJ1-3

cdr3_aa: ASSRAGNYGYT
v_call: TRBV6-5
j_call: TRBJ1-2

cdr3_aa: ASSAQTVNTEAF
v_call: TRBV9
j_call: TRBJ1-1

cdr3_aa: ASSFGLGISGNTIY
v_call: TRBV11-2
j_call: TRBJ1-3

cdr3_aa: ASSQDNRAGREKLF
v_call: TRBV4-1
j_call: TRBJ1-4

cdr3_aa: ASSQDFGGGRTEAF
v_call: TRBV4-3
j_call: TRBJ1-1

cdr3_aa: AWSPRGGGDQPQH
v_call: TRBV30
j_call: TRBJ1-5

cdr3_aa: ASSLEVQFETQY
v_call: TRBV7-9
j_call: TRBJ2-5

cdr3_aa: ASSPKRAEDSPLH
v_call: TRBV18
j_call: TRBJ1-6

cdr3_aa: ASSYRYGTGVETQY
v_call: TRBV7-2
j_call: TRBJ2-5

cdr3_aa: ATRRVEGEAF
v_call: TRBV5-4
j_call: TRBJ1-1